These 21 T cell receptor beta chains were all obtained from the same sample, sequenced in a study of vaccination effects on CD4 cells after COVID-19. The assay was immunoSEQ multiplex PCR, and TCRdb's table has in-frame clones only and misses some. The table records around 26,000 clones, around 70% of them present only once. Upon completion of more than eight days in culture, CD4+ T cells were isolated. Their antigens remain unidentified. The sample here was CD4+ T cells from PBMCs cultured without peptide, taken before COVID-19 vaccination. These receptors were obtained from a human donor who received a COVID-19 vaccine.

This chain connects TRBV12-3 or TRBV12-4 to TRBJ1-5; 8 bases match TRBD1. The CDR3 sequence is 13 residues long. With V trimmed by 4 bases and J by 5 bases, 1 base remained unmatched. In DNA form, the CDR3 reads TGTGCCAGCAGTTGGGACAGGCATCAGCCCCAGCATTTT. Translation gives CASSWDRHQPQHF.

The chain couples TRBV2 to TRBJ1-6, with 7 nucleotides matching TRBD1. The CDR3 loop spans 18 amino acids. V was clipped by 7 bases and J by 4 bases; unmatched bases: 16. Per the germline V gene, CDR1 is SNHLY and CDR2 is FYNNEI. The CDR3 sequence: CASNFGPTGTAYNSPLHF. The CDR3 DNA reads TGTGCCAGCAATTTCGGTCCGACCGGGACAGCATATAATTCACCCCTCCACTTT.

The rearrangement joins TRBV9 to TRBJ2-5; tentatively, D is TRBD2 (6 bases). V lost 1 base to trimming and J lost 4 bases, with 11 bases between them. The germline CDR1 and CDR2 sequences are SGDLS and YYNGEE. CDR3 length equals 14 residues. CDR3 in amino acids: CASSVTGRGETQYF. CDR3 nucleotide sequence: TGTGCCAGCAGCGTAACGGGGCGGGGAGAGACCCAGTACTTC.

The chain couples TRBV29-1 to TRBJ2-7, with D maybe TRBD1 (6 bases). V was trimmed by 1 base and J by 0 bases, leaving 13 bases between them. This CDR3 is 15 amino acids long. The germline V gene has CDR1 SQVTM and CDR2 ANQGSEA. The CDR3 protein is CSVEVPGASSYEQYF. The CDR3 DNA follows: TGCAGCGTTGAAGTCCCAGGGGCGAGCTCCTACGAGCAGTACTTC.

The chain joins TRBV3-1 (or the pseudogene TRBV3-2) to TRBJ2-2; TRBD1 agrees at 7 bases. Germline-derived CDR1 and CDR2 are LGHDT and YNNKEL (reference sequence). V shed 5 bases and J 0 bases; nucleotides not matched to a gene: 6. The CDR3 is 16 residues long. The CDR3 DNA follows: TGTGCCAGCAGCTTTATCCAGGGGGCGAACACCGGGGAGCTGTTTTTT. Translated, it gives CASSFIQGANTGELFF.

This sequence joins TRBV6-5 and TRBJ1-1; the D is unclear. Germline CDR1 and CDR2: MNHEY and SVGAGI. This CDR3 spans 12 amino acids. V shed 8 bases and J shed 0 bases, with 7 bases lying between them. For the CDR3, the DNA is TGTGCCAGCCGGGCGATGAACACTGAAGCTTTCTTT. As protein: CASRAMNTEAFF.

J is TRBJ1-1 and V is TRBV7-9; TRBD1 matches at 10 bases. The V and J ends lost 5 bases and 11 bases, in that order; junction bases with no gene match: 11. Germline CDR1 reads SEHNR; CDR2 reads FQNEAQ (reference sequence). There are 14 residues in the CDR3. The CDR3 DNA sequence: TGTGCCAGCAGCCCACAAGGTTGGGGACAGGGGGCTTTCTTT. Its protein product is CASSPQGWGQGAFF.

The chain recombines TRBV28 with TRBJ2-7, with D perhaps matching TRBD2 (5 bases). The CDR3 spans 14 residues. The germline V gene has CDR1 MDHEN and CDR2 SYDVKM. Between the trimmed V and J ends, which lost 2 bases and 3 bases, there was a span of 11 bases. The CDR3 sequence: CASSLGGRIYEQYF. The CDR3 DNA sequence: TGTGCCAGCAGTTTAGGTGGGAGAATCTACGAGCAGTACTTC.

There are a few counts of this clone. This chain connects TRBV5-5 to TRBJ1-4; tentative D call: TRBD1 (6 bases). This CDR3 region has 15 residues. Germline CDR1 and CDR2: SGHKS and YYEKEE (reference sequence). The V end lost 2 bases, the J end lost 5 bases, and 13 bases lay between the germline ends. This CDR3 is CASSLQGRTNEKLFF. The CDR3, as DNA: TGTGCCAGCAGCTTACAGGGACGGACGAATGAAAAACTGTTTTTT.

The rearrangement uses TRBV5-1 and TRBJ2-7; 7 bases are a match to TRBD2. The CDR3 sequence is 15 residues long. V gave up 1 base and J gave up 6 bases; unmatched junction bases: 10. Germline V lookup: CDR1 SGHRS, CDR2 YFSETQ. CDR3 sequence: CASSLSTAGEGEQYF. The CDR3 DNA sequence: TGCGCCAGCAGCTTGAGTACTGCGGGAGAGGGCGAGCAGTACTTC.

V gene TRBV29-1 combines with J gene TRBJ2-7; tentatively, D is TRBD1 (6 bases). The CDR3 totals 15 residues. Trimming shortened V by 7 bases and J by 1 base, and 20 bases separated the two germline ends. Per the germline V gene, CDR1 is SQVTM and CDR2 is ANQGSEA. The CDR3 DNA reads TGCAGCGCTGCCCCGACAGGCCGCCTTTCCTACGAGCAGTACTTC. As protein: CSAAPTGRLSYEQYF.

This rearrangement joins TRBV5-4 to TRBJ2-3; TRBD1 aligns across 9 bases. V lost 6 bases, J lost 4 bases, and 9 bases stayed unmatched. There are 15 residues in the CDR3. Germline CDR1 is SGHNT and CDR2 is YYREEE (reference sequence). This CDR3 reads CASKAGQGTPDTQYF. The CDR3 DNA sequence: TGTGCCAGCAAGGCTGGACAGGGGACCCCAGATACGCAGTATTTT.

The gene calls are TRBV10-3 and TRBJ1-1; the D is unclear. With 0 bases removed from V and 0 bases from J, the gap between germline ends came to 20 bases. The CDR3 loop spans 19 amino acids. The V gene's germline CDR1 is ENHRY and CDR2 SYGVKD. CDR3 residues: CAISESILNTNSMNTEAFF. DNA for the CDR3: TGTGCCATCAGTGAGTCGATATTGAACACCAACTCCATGAACACTGAAGCTTTCTTT.

V gene TRBV25-1 combines with J gene TRBJ2-3; D remains ambiguous. Germline lookup yields CDR1 MGHDK and CDR2 SYGVNS. V shed 3 bases and J shed 1 base, with 11 bases lying between them. This CDR3 is built from 15 residues. The CDR3: CASSEIYGRTDTQYF. CDR3 DNA: TGTGCCAGCAGTGAGATATACGGACGCACAGATACGCAGTATTTT.

The chain couples TRBV24-1 to TRBJ2-6; D gene unclear. Germline lookup yields CDR1 KGHDR and CDR2 SFDVKD. CDR3 length: 14 residues. Trimming pared 4 bases from V and 0 bases from J, leaving 3 bases between. The DNA of the CDR3 is TGTGCCACCAGTGAGGGCTCTGGGGCCAACGTCCTGACTTTC. Translation gives CATSEGSGANVLTF.

The chain recombines TRBV3-1 (or the pseudogene TRBV3-2) with TRBJ2-7; D may be TRBD2 (6 bases). V lost 7 bases and J 0 bases, leaving 10 bases between the germline ends. This CDR3 has 13 amino acids. Germline values: CDR1 LGHDT, CDR2 YNNKEL (reference sequence). For the CDR3, the DNA is TGTGCCAGCATGGGACTGAGCTCCTACGAGCAGTACTTC. Amino acid sequence: CASMGLSSYEQYF.

The CDR3 protein is CASSPRVGGMNTGELFF. In DNA form, the CDR3 reads TGTGCCAGCTCACCACGGGTTGGCGGCATGAACACCGGGGAGCTGTTTTTT. The chain employs TRBV18 and TRBJ2-2; D call uncertain. The germline V and J ends were trimmed by 1 base and 1 base, with 13 bases remaining between them. This CDR3 region has 17 residues. Germline V gene data show CDR1 as KGHSH and CDR2 as LQKENI.

The V call is TRBV27, the J call TRBJ1-2; TRBD1 agrees at 8 bases. The CDR3 runs 14 residues. Germline CDR1 reads MNHEY; CDR2 reads SMNVEV (reference sequence). V trimming: 6 bases; J trimming: 2 bases; junction bases outside the gene matches: 5. The CDR3 region has the DNA TGTGCCAGCAGCCGGGACAGGAGGAACTATGGCTACACCTTC. It codes for CASSRDRRNYGYTF.

CDR3 loop: CASSPPSGRLSYNEQFF. CDR3 bases: TGTGCCAGTAGCCCCCCTAGCGGGAGGCTCTCCTACAATGAGCAGTTCTTC. This chain connects TRBV19 to TRBJ2-1, with TRBD2 matching 11 bases. There are 17 residues in the CDR3. Trimming removed 6 bases from V and 0 bases from J; junction bases left unmatched: 7. Germline V gene data show CDR1 as LNHDA and CDR2 as SQIVND (reference sequence).

The chain couples TRBV5-4 to TRBJ2-2; 10 nucleotides match TRBD2. The CDR3 contains 16 residues. From germline, CDR1 is SGHNT and CDR2 YYREEE (reference sequence). J lost 5 bases, V lost 5 bases, and 9 bases had no gene match. Here the CDR3 reads CASRSGASGSTGELFF. As DNA, the CDR3 is TGTGCCAGCAGAAGTGGGGCTAGCGGGAGTACCGGGGAGCTGTTTTTT.

The sample holds a few counts of this clone. The chain couples TRBV19 to TRBJ2-7; TRBD2 aligns across 7 bases. Germline V gene lookup returns CDR1 LNHDA and CDR2 SQIVND (reference sequence). The CDR3 contains 14 residues. J lost 1 base, V lost 6 bases, and 6 bases had no gene match. The CDR3 here is CASRAFGGSYEQYF. The CDR3 DNA follows: TGTGCCAGTAGGGCCTTCGGGGGGTCCTACGAGCAGTACTTC. Drawing the rest from reference TRBV19 and TRBJ2-7, the complete variable domain is DGGITQSPKYLFRKEGQNVTLSCEQNLNHDAMYWYRQDPGQGLRLIYYSQIVNDFQKGDIAEGYSVSREKKESFPLTVTSAQKNPTAFYLCASRAFGGSYEQYFGPGTRLTVT.